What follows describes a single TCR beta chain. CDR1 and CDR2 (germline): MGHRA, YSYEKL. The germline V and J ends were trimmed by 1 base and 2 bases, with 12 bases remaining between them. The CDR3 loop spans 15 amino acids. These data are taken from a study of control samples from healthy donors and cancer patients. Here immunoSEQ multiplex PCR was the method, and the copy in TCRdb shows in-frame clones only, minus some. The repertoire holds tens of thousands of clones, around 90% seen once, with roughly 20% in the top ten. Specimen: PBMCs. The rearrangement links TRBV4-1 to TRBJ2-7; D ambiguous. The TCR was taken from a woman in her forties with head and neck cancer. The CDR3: CASSQGGPGPYEQYF. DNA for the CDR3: TGCGCCAGCAGCCAAGGGGGTCCGGGTCCCTACGAGCAGTACTTC.